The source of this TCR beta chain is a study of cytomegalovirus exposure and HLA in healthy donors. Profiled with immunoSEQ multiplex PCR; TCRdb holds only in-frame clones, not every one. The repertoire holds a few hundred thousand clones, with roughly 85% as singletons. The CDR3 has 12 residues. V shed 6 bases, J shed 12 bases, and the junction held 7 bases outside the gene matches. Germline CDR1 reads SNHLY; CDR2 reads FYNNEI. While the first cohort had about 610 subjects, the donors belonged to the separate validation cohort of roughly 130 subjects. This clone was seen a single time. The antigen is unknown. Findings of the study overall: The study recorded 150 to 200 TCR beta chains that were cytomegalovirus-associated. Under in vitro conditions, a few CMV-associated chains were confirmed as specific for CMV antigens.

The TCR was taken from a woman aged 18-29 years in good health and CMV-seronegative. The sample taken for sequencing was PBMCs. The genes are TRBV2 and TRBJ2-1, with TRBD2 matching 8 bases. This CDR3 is CASSVAGFGQFF. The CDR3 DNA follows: TGTGCCAGCAGCGTAGCGGGGTTCGGGCAGTTCTTC.